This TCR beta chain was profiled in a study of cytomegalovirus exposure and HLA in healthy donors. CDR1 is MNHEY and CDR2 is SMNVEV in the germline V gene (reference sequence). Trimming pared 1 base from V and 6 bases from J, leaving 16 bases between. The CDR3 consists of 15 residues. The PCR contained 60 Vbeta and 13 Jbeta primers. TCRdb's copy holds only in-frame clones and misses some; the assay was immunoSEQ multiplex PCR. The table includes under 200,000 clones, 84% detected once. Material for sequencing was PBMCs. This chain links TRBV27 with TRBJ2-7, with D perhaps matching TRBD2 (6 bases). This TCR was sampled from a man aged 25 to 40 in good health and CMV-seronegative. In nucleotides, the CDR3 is TGTGCCAGCAGTTTATTTTCGGGAGCAGCGGGCGAGCAGTACTTC. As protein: CASSLFSGAAGEQYF.